This T cell receptor beta chain was observed in a study of blood T cell repertoires in COVID-19. Each recovered donor of Cohort 3 presented with two negative PCRs, clearance, or symptom resolution. Profiled with immunoSEQ multiplex PCR; TCRdb holds only in-frame clones, not every one. The sample lists hundreds of thousands of clones; 75% to 90% were seen once. The sequence was obtained from a man aged 55 to 69 who had recovered from COVID-19. The sample was PBMCs or T cells enriched from blood (not recorded which).

The chain's CDR3 is CASSFFGLSNTGELFF. The CDR3 nucleotides read TGTGCCAGCAGCTTCTTTGGACTATCGAACACCGGGGAGCTGTTTTTT. The chain has TRBV5-6 and TRBJ2-2; the D gene is possibly TRBD2 (6 bases). The CDR3 covers 16 residues. V gave up 2 bases and J gave up 0 bases, with 11 bases separating them. Looked up from germline, CDR1 is SGHDT and CDR2 is YYEEEE.